This T cell receptor beta chain was documented in a study of siplizumab effects on memory and regulatory T cells (dated by TCRdb to the late 2010s). For context, the study as a whole: The study examined how the anti-CD2 antibody siplizumab affects alloreactive T-cell subsets in allogeneic mixed lymphocyte reactions built from human PBMCs.

Sorted unstimulated T cells, along with proliferating T cells recovered from mixed lymphocyte reactions, underwent TCRbeta CDR3 sequencing. Fresh whole blood from nine to ten HLA-typed healthy donors was used as the source from which PBMCs were isolated. General study outcomes and caveats: In reactions with siplizumab, an average of approximately 69% of mappable alloreactive CD4+ clones were Treg-derived, compared with 25% to 30% in control reactions. No functional confirmation was obtained for the suppressive function of proliferating Tregs from siplizumab cultures. The cumulative frequency of alloreactive sequences that could be traced back to unstimulated CD4+ memory T cells was significantly reduced by siplizumab. Because sequences below about 10^-5 frequency were poorly captured, only a minor fraction of alloreactive clones could be mapped to unstimulated subsets. Roughly 75-95% of proliferating CD4+ or CD8+ clones could not be assigned a naive or memory phenotype. Compared with memory T cells, unstimulated naive T cells appeared more diverse, and naive cells seemed to make a substantial contribution to the alloresponse.

For CDR1 and CDR2, the germline V gene lists MNHNS and SASEGT. V and J are truncated by 1 base and 9 bases respectively, leaving an intervening sequence of 8 bases. From cysteine to phenylalanine, the CDR3 is 12 amino acids long. Left in the record is the CDR3 DNA by itself, 36 bases read in frame from the first base. The receptor library was made with the immunoSEQ multiplex PCR assay. Each sample had 10^5 or so TCR templates assayed by the deep sequencing platform. Genomic DNA extracted from sorted T cells was used for TCRbeta CDR3 sequencing. The original methods were these. The R programming language was used for clonal analysis of the TCRbeta CDR3 data. Alloreactive CD4+ and CD8+ clones were identified by comparing unstimulated samples to CFSE-low samples taken after the reaction. Alloreactive CD4+ clones were assigned to regulatory or non-regulatory origin by matching sequences to sorted unstimulated Treg and non-Treg repertoires. TCRdb's version of the immuneACCESS table is confined to in-frame rearrangements and falls short of the full clone set. An unresolved V gene accounts for under half of the shortfall where checked; the remainder is of unknown origin. The D gene and trimming were derived from the DNA, and the V and J assignments and clone size from that table. The sample profile shows roughly 70,000 clones; around 93% of them were found once. Jointly, the top ten make up about 5% of the sample.

This clone has only a few counts. Its antigen has not been determined. Base qualities are not provided; no much larger clone lies one nucleotide away. Sequenced material: CD8+ T cells sorted from blood. The origin of this receptor is a human donor in good health. In this chain, TRBV6-1 is recombined with TRBJ2-3; perhaps TRBD2 is the D gene, with 6 bases matching. The DNA reads as follows: TGTGCCAGCAGTGAAGTCGGGGGAACGCAGTATTTT. Its protein is CASSEVGGTQYF.